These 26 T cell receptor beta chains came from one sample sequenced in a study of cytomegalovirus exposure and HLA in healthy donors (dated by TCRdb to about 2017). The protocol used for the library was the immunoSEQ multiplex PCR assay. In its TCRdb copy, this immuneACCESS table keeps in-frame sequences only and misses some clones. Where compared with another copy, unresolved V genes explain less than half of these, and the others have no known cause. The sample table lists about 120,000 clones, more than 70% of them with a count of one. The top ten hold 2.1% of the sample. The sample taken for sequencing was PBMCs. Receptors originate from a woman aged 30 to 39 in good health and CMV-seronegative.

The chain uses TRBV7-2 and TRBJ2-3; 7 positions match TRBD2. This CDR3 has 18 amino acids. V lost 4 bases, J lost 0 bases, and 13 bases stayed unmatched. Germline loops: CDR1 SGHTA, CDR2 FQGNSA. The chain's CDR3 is CASSSTTRTRSSTDTQYF. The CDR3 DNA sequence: TGTGCCAGCAGCTCGACAACTAGGACTAGATCTAGCACAGATACGCAGTATTTT.

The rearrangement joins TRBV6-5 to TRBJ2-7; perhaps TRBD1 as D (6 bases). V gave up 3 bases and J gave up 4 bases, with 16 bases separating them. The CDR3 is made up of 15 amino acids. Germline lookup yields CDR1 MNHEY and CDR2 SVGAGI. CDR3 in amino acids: CASSYLSGEFYEQYF. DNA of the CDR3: TGTGCCAGCAGTTATCTCTCAGGGGAGTTTTACGAGCAGTACTTC.

The CDR3 DNA reads TGTGCCAGCAGTGAAGAAGGACAGGGTGGCTATGAGCAGTTCTTC. This gives the protein CASSEEGQGGYEQFF. This chain joins TRBV6-1 and TRBJ2-1; TRBD1 aligns across 8 bases. CDR1 and CDR2 from the germline V gene are MNHNS and SASEGT. The CDR3 has 15 amino acids. V shed 1 base and J 8 bases; nucleotides not matched to a gene: 7.

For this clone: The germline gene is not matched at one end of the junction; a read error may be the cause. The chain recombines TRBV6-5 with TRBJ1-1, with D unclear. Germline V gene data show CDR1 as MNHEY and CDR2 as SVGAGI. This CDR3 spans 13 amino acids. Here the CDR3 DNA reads TGTGCCAGCAGTTACTCATCTGCGAGGGCAACCTCATTT. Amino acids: CASSYSSARATSF.

In DNA form, the CDR3 reads TGTGCCAGCAGTGAAGGGACAGGGTACAATGAGCAGTTCTTC. It yields the protein CASSEGTGYNEQFF. The chain recombines TRBV6-1 with TRBJ2-1, with 8 nucleotides matching TRBD1. Germline CDR1 reads MNHNS; CDR2 reads SASEGT. The CDR3 consists of 14 residues. After removal of 1 base from V and 4 bases from J, the junction contained 0 bases not matched to a gene.

In DNA, the CDR3 is TGTGCCAGCCGCCCGGGACAGGGGACTGAAGCTTTCTTT. This sequence encodes CASRPGQGTEAFF. J is TRBJ1-1 and V is TRBV28; 10 nucleotides align to TRBD1. V shed 8 bases and J 5 bases; nucleotides not matched to a gene: 5. The germline V gene has CDR1 MDHEN and CDR2 SYDVKM. There are 13 residues in the CDR3.

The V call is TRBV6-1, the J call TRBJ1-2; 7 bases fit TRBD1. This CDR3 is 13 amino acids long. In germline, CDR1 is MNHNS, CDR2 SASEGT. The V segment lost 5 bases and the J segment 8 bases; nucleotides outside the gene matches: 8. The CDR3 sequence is CASSLTGPKGYTF. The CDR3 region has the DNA TGTGCCAGCAGTTTGACAGGGCCCAAAGGCTACACCTTC.

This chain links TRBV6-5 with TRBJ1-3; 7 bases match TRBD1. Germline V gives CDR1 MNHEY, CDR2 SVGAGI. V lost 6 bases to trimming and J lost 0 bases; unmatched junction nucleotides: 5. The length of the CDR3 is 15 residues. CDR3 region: CASSRQGPSGNTIYF. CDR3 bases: TGTGCCAGCAGCCGACAGGGCCCCTCTGGAAACACCATATATTTT.

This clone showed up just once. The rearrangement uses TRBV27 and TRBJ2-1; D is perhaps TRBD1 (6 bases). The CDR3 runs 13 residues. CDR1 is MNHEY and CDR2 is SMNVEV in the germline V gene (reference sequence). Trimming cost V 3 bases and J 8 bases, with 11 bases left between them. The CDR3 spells CASSFRQGYEQFF. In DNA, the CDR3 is TGTGCCAGCAGTTTTCGGCAGGGGTATGAGCAGTTCTTC.

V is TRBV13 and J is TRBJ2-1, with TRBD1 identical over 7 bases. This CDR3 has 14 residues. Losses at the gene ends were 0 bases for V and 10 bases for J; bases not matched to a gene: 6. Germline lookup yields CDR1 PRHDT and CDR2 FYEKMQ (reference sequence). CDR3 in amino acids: CASSLGPQGQEQFF. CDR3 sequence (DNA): TGTGCCAGCAGCTTAGGGCCCCAGGGACAGGAGCAGTTCTTC.

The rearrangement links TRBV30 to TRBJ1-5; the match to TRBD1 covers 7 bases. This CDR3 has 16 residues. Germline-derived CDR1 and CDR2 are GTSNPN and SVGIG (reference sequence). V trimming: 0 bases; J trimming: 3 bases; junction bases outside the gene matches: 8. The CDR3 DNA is TGTGCCTGGAGTGTAAGGGGGCGGACGAACAATCAGCCCCAGCATTTT. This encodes CAWSVRGRTNNQPQHF. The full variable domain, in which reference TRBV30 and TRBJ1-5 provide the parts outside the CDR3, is SQTIHQWPATLVQPVGSPLSLECTVEGTSNPNLYWYRQAAGRGLQLLFYSVGIGQISSEVPQNLSASRPQDRQFILSSKKLLLSDSGFYLCAWSVRGRTNNQPQHFGDGTRLSIL.

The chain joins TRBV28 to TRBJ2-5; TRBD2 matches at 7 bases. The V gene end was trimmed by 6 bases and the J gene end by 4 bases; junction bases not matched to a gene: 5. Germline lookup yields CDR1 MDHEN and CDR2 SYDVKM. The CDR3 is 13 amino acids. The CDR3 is CASSSPGGETQYF. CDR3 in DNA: TGTGCCAGCAGCTCTCCGGGGGGAGAGACCCAGTACTTC.

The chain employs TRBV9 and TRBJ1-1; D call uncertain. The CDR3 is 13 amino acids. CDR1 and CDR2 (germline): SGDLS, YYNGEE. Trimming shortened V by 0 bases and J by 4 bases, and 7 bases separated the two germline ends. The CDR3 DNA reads TGTGCCAGCAGCGTAGTAGCGGCCACTGAAGCTTTCTTT. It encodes CASSVVAATEAFF.

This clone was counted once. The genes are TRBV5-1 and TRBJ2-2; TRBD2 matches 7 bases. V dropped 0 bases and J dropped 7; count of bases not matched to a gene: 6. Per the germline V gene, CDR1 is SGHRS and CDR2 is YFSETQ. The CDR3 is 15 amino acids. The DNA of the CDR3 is TGCGCCAGCAGCTTGGAGGGACTAATGGGCGGGGAGCTGTTTTTT. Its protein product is CASSLEGLMGGELFF.

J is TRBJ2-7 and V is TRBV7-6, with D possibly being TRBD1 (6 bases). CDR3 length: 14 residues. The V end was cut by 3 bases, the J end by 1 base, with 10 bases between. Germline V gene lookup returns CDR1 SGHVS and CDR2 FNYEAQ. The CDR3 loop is CASSFYQGSYEQYF. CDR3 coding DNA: TGTGCCAGCAGCTTTTATCAGGGGTCCTACGAGCAGTACTTC.

The CDR3 loop is CSVRQGASTEAFF. The CDR3 DNA reads TGCAGCGTTCGACAGGGGGCGAGCACTGAAGCTTTCTTT. The V call is TRBV29-1, the J call TRBJ1-1; the match to TRBD1 covers 10 bases. CDR1 is SQVTM and CDR2 is ANQGSEA in the germline V gene. V lost 5 bases to trimming and J lost 4 bases; unmatched junction nucleotides: 4. There are 13 residues in the CDR3.

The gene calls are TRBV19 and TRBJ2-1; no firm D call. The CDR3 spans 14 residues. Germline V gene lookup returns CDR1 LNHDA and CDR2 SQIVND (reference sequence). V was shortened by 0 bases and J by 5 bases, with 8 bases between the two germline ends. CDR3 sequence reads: CASSIDFTDNEQFF. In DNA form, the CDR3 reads TGTGCCAGTAGTATAGATTTCACAGACAATGAGCAGTTCTTC.

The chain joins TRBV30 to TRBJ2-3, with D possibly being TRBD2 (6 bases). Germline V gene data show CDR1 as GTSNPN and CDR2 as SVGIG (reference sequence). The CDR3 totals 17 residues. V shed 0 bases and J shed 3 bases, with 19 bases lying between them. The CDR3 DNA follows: TGTGCCTGGAGTGTATTACATCCCCCACTAGCTACAGATACGCAGTATTTT. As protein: CAWSVLHPPLATDTQYF. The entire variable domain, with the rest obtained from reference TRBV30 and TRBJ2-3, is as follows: SQTIHQWPATLVQPVGSPLSLECTVEGTSNPNLYWYRQAAGRGLQLLFYSVGIGQISSEVPQNLSASRPQDRQFILSSKKLLLSDSGFYLCAWSVLHPPLATDTQYFGPGTRLTVL.

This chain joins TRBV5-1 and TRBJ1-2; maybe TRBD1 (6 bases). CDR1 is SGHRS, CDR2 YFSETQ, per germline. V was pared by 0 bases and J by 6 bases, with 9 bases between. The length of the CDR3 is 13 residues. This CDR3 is CASSLGTVDGYTF. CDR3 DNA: TGCGCCAGCAGCTTGGGGACAGTCGATGGCTACACCTTC.

CDR3 bases: TGCAGCGTTGAAGACGGGTATAATGAAAAACTGTTTTTT. It specifies CSVEDGYNEKLFF. V gene TRBV29-1 combines with J gene TRBJ1-4; D is uncertain. This CDR3 is built from 13 residues. V lost 0 bases to trimming and J lost 4 bases, with 6 bases between them. Germline V gives CDR1 SQVTM, CDR2 ANQGSEA.

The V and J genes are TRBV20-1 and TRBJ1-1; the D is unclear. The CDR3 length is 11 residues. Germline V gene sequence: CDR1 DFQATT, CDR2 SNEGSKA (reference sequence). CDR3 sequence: CAFGVPAEAFF. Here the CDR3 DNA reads TGCGCCTTCGGGGTTCCCGCTGAAGCTTTCTTT.

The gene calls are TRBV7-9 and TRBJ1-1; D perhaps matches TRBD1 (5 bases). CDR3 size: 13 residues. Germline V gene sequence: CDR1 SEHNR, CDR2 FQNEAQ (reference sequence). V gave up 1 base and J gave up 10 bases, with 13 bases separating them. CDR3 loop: CASSLVGVGVAFF. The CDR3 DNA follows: TGTGCCAGCAGCTTAGTAGGGGTAGGGGTAGCTTTCTTT.

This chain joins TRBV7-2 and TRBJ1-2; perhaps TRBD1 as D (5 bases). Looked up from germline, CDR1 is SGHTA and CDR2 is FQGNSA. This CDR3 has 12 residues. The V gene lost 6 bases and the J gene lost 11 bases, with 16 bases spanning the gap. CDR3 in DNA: TGTGCCAGCAGAAACTCGGGGGGGAAATACACCTTC. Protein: CASRNSGGKYTF.

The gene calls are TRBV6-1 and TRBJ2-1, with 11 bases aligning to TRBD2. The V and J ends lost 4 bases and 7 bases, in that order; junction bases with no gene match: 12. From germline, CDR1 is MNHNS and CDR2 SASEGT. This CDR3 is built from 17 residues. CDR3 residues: CASSGRTSGRLENEQFF. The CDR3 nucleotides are TGTGCCAGCAGTGGGCGGACTAGCGGGCGACTGGAAAATGAGCAGTTCTTC.

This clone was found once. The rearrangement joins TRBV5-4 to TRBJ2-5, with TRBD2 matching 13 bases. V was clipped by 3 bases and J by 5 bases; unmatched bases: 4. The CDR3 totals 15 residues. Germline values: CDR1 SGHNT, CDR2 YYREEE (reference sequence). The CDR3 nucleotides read TGTGCCAGCAGCTCGACTAGCGGGGGGCGGGAGACCCAGTACTTC. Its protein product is CASSSTSGGRETQYF.

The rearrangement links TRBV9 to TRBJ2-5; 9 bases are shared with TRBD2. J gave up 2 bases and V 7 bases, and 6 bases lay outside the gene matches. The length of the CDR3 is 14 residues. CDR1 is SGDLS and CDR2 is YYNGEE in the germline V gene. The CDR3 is CASASGTSQETQYF. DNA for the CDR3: TGTGCCAGCGCTAGCGGGACTTCTCAAGAGACCCAGTACTTC.